Below, one TCR beta chain is given with its context. Its antigen remains unidentified. All the patients suffered relapse after autologous stem cell transplantation, and brentuximab vedotin exposure differed. The CDR3 runs to 16 residues. Trimming pared 5 bases from V and 2 bases from J, leaving 16 bases between. From germline, CDR1 is LNHDA and CDR2 SQIVND (reference sequence). The sample is drawn from a study of PD-1 blockade in classical Hodgkin lymphoma. Study-wide results and limits: Before treatment, TCR diversity in newly diagnosed patients was reportedly lower than in healthy donors. Although disease activity or prior therapy may be involved, causes of the repertoire differences remain undefined.

Sequencing used immunoSEQ multiplex PCR; TCRdb keeps in-frame clones, though not all of them. The sample yields 110,000 or so clones, around 89% seen once. The sequence was obtained from a human donor with classical Hodgkin lymphoma. The sequencing here drew on peripheral blood mononuclear cells (PBMCs), taken before the second cycle of nivolumab. The chain couples TRBV19 to TRBJ1-3; perhaps TRBD1 as D (5 bases). This CDR3 is CASSLKGPKAGNTIYF. CDR3 sequence (DNA): TGTGCCAGTAGTCTAAAGGGGCCCAAGGCTGGAAACACCATATATTTT. Filled out from reference TRBV19 and TRBJ1-3, the complete variable domain reads DGGITQSPKYLFRKEGQNVTLSCEQNLNHDAMYWYRQDPGQGLRLIYYSQIVNDFQKGDIAEGYSVSREKKESFPLTVTSAQKNPTAFYLCASSLKGPKAGNTIYFGEGSWLTVV.